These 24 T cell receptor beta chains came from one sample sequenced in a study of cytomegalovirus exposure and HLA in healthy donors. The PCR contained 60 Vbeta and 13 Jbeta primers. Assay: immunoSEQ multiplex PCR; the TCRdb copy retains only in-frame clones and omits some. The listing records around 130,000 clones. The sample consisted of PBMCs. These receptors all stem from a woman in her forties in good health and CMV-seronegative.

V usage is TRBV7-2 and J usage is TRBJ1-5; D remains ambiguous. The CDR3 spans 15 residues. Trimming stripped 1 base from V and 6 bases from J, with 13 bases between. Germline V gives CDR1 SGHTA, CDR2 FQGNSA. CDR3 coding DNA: TGTGCCAGCAGCTTAGGAGGGTACTTGACTCAGCCCCAGCATTTT. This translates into CASSLGGYLTQPQHF.

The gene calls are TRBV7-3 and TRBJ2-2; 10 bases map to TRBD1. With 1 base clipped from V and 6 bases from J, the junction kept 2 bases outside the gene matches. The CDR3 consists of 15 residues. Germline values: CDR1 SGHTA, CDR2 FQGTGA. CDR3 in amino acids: CASSLIGTGAGELFF. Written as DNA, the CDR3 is TGTGCCAGCAGCTTAATAGGGACAGGGGCCGGGGAGCTGTTTTTT.

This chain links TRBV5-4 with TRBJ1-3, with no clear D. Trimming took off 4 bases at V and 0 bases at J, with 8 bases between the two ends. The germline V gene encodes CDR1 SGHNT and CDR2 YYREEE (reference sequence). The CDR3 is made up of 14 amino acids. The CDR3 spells CASSRKSSGNTIYF. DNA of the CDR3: TGTGCCAGCAGCCGAAAGAGCTCTGGAAACACCATATATTTT. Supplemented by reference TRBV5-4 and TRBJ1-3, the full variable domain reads ETGVTQSPTHLIKTRGQQVTLRCSSQSGHNTVSWYQQALGQGPQFIFQYYREEENGRGNFPPRFSGLQFPNYSSELNVNALELDDSALYLCASSRKSSGNTIYFGEGSWLTVV.

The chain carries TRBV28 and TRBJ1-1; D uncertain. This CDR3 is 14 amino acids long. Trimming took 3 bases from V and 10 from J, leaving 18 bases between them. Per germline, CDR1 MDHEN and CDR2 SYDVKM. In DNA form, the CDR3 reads TGTGCCAGCAGTTTTGGGCAGATCCCCCCGACAGCTTTCTTT. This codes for CASSFGQIPPTAFF.

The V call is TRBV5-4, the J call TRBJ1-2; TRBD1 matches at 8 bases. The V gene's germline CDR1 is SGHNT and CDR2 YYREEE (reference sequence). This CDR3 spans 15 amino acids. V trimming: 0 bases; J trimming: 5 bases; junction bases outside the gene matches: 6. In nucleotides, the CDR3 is TGTGCCAGCAGCTTGGCCCAGGGGGCGGCATATGGCTACACCTTC. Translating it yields CASSLAQGAAYGYTF.

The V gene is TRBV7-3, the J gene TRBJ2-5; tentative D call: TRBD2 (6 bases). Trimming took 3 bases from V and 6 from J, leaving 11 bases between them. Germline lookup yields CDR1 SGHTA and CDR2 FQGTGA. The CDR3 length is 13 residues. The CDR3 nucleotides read TGTGCCAGCAGCTTTTCAGGGAGGCAGACCCAGTACTTC. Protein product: CASSFSGRQTQYF.

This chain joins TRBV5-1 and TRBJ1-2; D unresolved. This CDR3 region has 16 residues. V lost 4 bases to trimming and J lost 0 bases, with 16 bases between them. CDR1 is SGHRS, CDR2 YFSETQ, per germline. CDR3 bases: TGCGCCAGCAGCACCTCGGAGCAAGGAGCTAACTATGGCTACACCTTC. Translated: CASSTSEQGANYGYTF.

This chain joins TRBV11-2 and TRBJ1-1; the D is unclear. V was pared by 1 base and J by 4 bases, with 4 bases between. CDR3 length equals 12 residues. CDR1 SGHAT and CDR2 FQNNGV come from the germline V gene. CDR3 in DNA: TGTGCCAGCAGCTTAGTCGTCACTGAAGCTTTCTTT. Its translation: CASSLVVTEAFF. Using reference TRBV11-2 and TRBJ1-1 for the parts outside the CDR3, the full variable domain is EAGVAQSPRYKIIEKRQSVAFWCNPISGHATLYWYQQILGQGPKLLIQFQNNGVVDDSQLPKDRFSAERLKGVDSTLKIQPAKLEDSAVYLCASSLVVTEAFFGQGTRLTVV.

CDR3 region: CASSPRDTSRQFF. In DNA, the CDR3 is TGTGCCAGCAGCCCCCGGGACACAAGTCGGCAGTTCTTC. The V and J genes are TRBV7-3 and TRBJ2-1, with D tentatively TRBD1 (6 bases). This CDR3 region has 13 residues. CDR1 SGHTA and CDR2 FQGTGA come from the germline V gene. The V end lost 5 bases, the J end lost 12 bases, and 17 bases lay between the germline ends.

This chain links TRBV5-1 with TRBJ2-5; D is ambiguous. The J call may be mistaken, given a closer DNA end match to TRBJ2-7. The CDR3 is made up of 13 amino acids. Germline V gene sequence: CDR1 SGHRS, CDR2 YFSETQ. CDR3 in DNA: TGCGCCAGCAGCTTGGACGTCTCCTACGAGCAGTACTTC. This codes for CASSLDVSYEQYF.

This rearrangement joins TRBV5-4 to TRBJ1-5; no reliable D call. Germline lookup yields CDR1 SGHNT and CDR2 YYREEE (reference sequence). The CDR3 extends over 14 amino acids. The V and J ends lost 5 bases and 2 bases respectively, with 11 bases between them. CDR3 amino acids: CASRTFEGNQPQHF. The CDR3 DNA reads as TGTGCCAGCAGGACCTTTGAGGGCAATCAGCCCCAGCATTTT.

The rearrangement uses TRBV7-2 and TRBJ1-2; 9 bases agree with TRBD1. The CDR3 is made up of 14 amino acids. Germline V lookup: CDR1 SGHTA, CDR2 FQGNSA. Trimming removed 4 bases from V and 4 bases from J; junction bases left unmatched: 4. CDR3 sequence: CASSSLGQGYGYTF. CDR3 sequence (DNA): TGTGCCAGCAGCTCATTGGGACAGGGCTATGGCTACACCTTC.

The CDR3 DNA reads TGTGCCAGCAGTGCACCCGGGACAGGGGCCTACGAGCAGTACGTC. It codes for CASSAPGTGAYEQYV. The chain couples TRBV28 to TRBJ2-7, with TRBD1 matching over 10 bases. The length of the CDR3 is 15 residues. Germline CDR1 reads MDHEN; CDR2 reads SYDVKM. V trimming: 5 bases; J trimming: 2 bases; junction bases outside the gene matches: 6.

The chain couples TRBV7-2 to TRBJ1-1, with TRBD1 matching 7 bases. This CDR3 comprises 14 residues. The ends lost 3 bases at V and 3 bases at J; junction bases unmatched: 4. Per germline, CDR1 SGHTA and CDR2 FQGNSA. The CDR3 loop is CASSFQGGDTEAFF. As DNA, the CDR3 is TGTGCCAGCAGCTTCCAGGGGGGAGACACTGAAGCTTTCTTT.

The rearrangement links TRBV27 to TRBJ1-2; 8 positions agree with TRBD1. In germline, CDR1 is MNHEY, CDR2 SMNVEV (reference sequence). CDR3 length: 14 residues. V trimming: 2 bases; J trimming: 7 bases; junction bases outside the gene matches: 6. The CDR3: CASSLQGALGGYTF. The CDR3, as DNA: TGTGCCAGCAGTTTACAGGGGGCATTGGGTGGCTACACCTTC.

CDR3 in DNA: TGTGCCAGCTCACCTCCAACAGGGGTAAATTCACCCCTCCACTTT. As protein: CASSPPTGVNSPLHF. V gene TRBV18 combines with J gene TRBJ1-6, with TRBD1 identical over 7 bases. CDR3 size: 15 residues. The V segment lost 3 bases and the J segment 7 bases; nucleotides outside the gene matches: 6. The V gene's germline CDR1 is KGHSH and CDR2 LQKENI.

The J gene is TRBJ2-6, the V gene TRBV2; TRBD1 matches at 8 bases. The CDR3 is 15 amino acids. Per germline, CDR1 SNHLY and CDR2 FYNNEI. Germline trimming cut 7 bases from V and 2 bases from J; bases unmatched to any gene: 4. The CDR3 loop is CASIDRGPGANVLTF. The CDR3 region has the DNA TGTGCCAGCATCGACAGGGGCCCTGGGGCCAACGTCCTGACTTTC.

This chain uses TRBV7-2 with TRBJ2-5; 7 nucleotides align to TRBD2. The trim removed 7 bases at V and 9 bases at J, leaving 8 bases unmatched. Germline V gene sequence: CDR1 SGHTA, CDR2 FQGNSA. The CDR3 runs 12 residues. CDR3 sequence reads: CASTRRAGAQYF. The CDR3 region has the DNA TGTGCCAGCACCCGTCGGGCGGGGGCCCAGTACTTC.

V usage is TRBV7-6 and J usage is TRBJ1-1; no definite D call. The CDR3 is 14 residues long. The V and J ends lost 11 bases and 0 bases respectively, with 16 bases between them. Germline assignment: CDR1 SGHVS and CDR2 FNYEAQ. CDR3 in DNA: TGTGCCGTCAAAGCAGGCCGAGTGAACACTGAAGCTTTCTTT. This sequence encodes CAVKAGRVNTEAFF.

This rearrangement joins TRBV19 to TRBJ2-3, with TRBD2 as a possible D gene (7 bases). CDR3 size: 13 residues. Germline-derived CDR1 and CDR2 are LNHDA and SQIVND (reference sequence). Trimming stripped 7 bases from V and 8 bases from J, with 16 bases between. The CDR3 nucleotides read TGTGCCAGTAACCCCGGGGGGCGAGGTACGCAGTATTTT. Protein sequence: CASNPGGRGTQYF.

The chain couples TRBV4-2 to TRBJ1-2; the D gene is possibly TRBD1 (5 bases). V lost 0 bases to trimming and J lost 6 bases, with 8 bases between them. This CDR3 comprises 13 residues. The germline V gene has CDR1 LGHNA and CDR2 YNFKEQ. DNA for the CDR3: TGTGCCAGCAGCCAAGATGGGGGGGATGGCTACACCTTC. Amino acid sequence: CASSQDGGDGYTF.

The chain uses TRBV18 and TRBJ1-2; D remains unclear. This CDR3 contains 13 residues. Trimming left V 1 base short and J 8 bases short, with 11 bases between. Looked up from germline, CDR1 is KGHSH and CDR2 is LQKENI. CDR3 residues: CASSPLREGGYTF. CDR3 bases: TGTGCCAGCTCACCACTACGGGAGGGCGGCTACACCTTC.

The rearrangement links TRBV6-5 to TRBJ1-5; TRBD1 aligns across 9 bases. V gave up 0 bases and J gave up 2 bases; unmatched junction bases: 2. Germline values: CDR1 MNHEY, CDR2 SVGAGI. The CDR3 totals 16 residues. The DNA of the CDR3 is TGTGCCAGCAGTTACTCACGGACAGGGGGCAATCAGCCCCAGCATTTT. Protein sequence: CASSYSRTGGNQPQHF.

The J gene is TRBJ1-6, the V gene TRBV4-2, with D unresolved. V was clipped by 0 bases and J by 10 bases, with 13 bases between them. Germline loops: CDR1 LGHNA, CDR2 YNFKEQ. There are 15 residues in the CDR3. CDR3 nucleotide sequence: TGTGCCAGCAGCCAAGACCCGCGGGGTGGATCACCCCTCCACTTT. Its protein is CASSQDPRGGSPLHF.